In this sample, the clone carrying this TCR beta chain turned up many times. The antigen remains undetermined. This CDR3 is built from 18 residues. Germline-derived CDR1 and CDR2 are MNHEY and SVGEGT. V trimming: 6 bases; J trimming: 8 bases; junction bases outside the gene matches: 21. The entry originates in a study of T cell repertoires in cytomegalovirus infection. TCRdb fed the reads into MiXCR, producing one record per CDR3 protein. Among approximately 470,000 distinct CDR3 sequences listed, roughly 46% were seen once. This clonotype was obtained from a human donor in good health (CMV status not recorded). Some clones in this sample may be carry-over from other donors' samples. This chain links TRBV6-2 or TRBV6-3 with TRBJ2-1; TRBD1 agrees at 8 bases. The sequencing used cultured PBMCs, collected from culture after CMV antigen stimulation. The CDR3 nucleotides read TGTGCCAGCAGACACGCATCCGGGACAGGTCCTGGGAGTCATGAGCAGTTCTTC. The encoded protein is CASRHASGTGPGSHEQFF.